This TCR beta chain was documented in a study of graft-versus-host responses after intestinal transplantation. Study at large: For two to four years after anti-thymocyte globulin induction, all recipients took tacrolimus and steroids.

The graft tissue was processed, and this released both intraepithelial and lamina propria lymphocytes. Trimming took 1 base from V and 2 from J, leaving 8 bases between them. CDR3 size: 15 residues. The germline V gene has CDR1 LNHDA and CDR2 SQIVND (reference sequence). Method: immunoSEQ multiplex PCR; TCRdb's copy keeps in-frame clones and lacks some. The sample yields 7,600 or so clones, 82% seen once. The J gene is TRBJ2-2, the V gene TRBV19; D remains ambiguous. Sequencing was performed on ileum tissue, taken around 120 days after transplant. The source is a human patient who received an intestinal transplant, so some T cells may come from the graft donor. CDR3 in amino acids: CASSIVKANTGELFF. The CDR3 bases are TGTGCCAGTAGTATAGTTAAAGCTAACACCGGGGAGCTGTTTTTT.